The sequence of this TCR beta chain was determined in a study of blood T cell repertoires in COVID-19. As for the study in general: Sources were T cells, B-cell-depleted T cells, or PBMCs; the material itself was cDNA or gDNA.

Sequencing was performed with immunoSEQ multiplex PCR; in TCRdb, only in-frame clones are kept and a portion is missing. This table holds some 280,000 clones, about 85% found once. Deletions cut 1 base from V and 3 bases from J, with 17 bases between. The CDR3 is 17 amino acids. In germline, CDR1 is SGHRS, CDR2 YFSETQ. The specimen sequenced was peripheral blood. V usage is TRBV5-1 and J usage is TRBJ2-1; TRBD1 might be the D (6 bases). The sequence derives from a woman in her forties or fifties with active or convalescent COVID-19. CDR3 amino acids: CASSLRLGQGFYNEQFF. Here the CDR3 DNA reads TGCGCCAGCAGCTTGAGACTCGGGCAGGGGTTCTACAATGAGCAGTTCTTC.